This T cell receptor beta chain is drawn from a study of radiotherapy plus CTLA-4 blockade in lung cancer. The sample holds a few counts of this clone. Profiling relied on immunoSEQ multiplex PCR, and the TCRdb table lists in-frame clones only, not all of them. The sample shows fewer than 65,000 clones, approximately 80% of them seen only once. This CDR3 has 13 residues. Trimming pared 2 bases from V and 2 bases from J, leaving 6 bases between. Germline loops: CDR1 MGHRA, CDR2 YSYEKL. The sample in question was peripheral blood, obtained from a patient treated with radiotherapy plus ipilimumab. This clonotype was sampled from a human donor with non-small cell lung cancer whose response to radiotherapy plus ipilimumab could not be evaluated. This chain joins TRBV4-1 and TRBJ2-5; unclear D gene. CDR3 sequence: CASSQRHQETQYF. In DNA, the CDR3 is TGCGCCAGCAGCCAAAGACATCAAGAGACCCAGTACTTC.